The next 31 T cell receptor beta chains were all read from a single sample in a study of blood T cell repertoires in COVID-19. TCRdb's table, derived via immunoSEQ multiplex PCR, lists solely in-frame clones and lacks some. The table lists tens of thousands of clones, about nine tenths of them singletons. Sequencing was done on a sample of peripheral blood. These receptor sequences come from a woman older than 75 with active or convalescent COVID-19.

The sample holds a few counts of this clone. The V gene is TRBV5-4, the J gene TRBJ1-6; TRBD1 matches 8 bases. Germline V lookup: CDR1 SGHNT, CDR2 YYREEE (reference sequence). J was trimmed by 6 bases and V by 3 bases; bases with no gene match: 8. CDR3 size: 16 residues. Here the CDR3 reads CASSSGQGRTNSPLHF. The CDR3 bases are TGTGCCAGCAGCTCCGGACAGGGAAGAACTAATTCACCCCTCCACTTT.

The chain combines TRBV5-6 with TRBJ2-1; 9 positions agree with TRBD1. Germline V gives CDR1 SGHDT, CDR2 YYEEEE. CDR3 length equals 14 residues. The V gene end was trimmed by 5 bases and the J gene end by 8 bases; junction bases not matched to a gene: 8. CDR3 sequence reads: CASRGTGYIDEQFF. In DNA, the CDR3 is TGTGCCAGCAGAGGGACAGGGTATATTGATGAGCAGTTCTTC.

The V and J genes are TRBV28 and TRBJ1-5; D is uncertain. Germline V CDR1 and CDR2: MDHEN, SYDVKM. The CDR3 has 14 residues. Trimming removed 5 bases at V and 6 bases at J, with 14 bases between. In DNA form, the CDR3 reads TGTGCCAGCAGTAAAAGCGGTGACTCTCAGCCCCAGCATTTT. As protein: CASSKSGDSQPQHF.

The V call is TRBV2, the J call TRBJ1-1; no clear D. Germline assignment: CDR1 SNHLY and CDR2 FYNNEI. Deletions cut 7 bases from V and 3 bases from J, with 6 bases between. CDR3 length: 11 amino acids. CDR3 DNA sequence: TGTGCCAGCACGGGGTACACTGAAGCTTTCTTT. Amino acid sequence: CASTGYTEAFF.

This clone occurred once. This chain uses TRBV7-3 with TRBJ2-7, with 7 positions matching TRBD2. This CDR3 has 20 residues. CDR1 and CDR2 (germline): SGHTA, FQGTGA. The V gene end was trimmed by 6 bases and the J gene end by 2 bases; junction bases not matched to a gene: 25. The DNA for the CDR3 is TGTGCCAGCAGATCGCTGAATTCCTGGAATATTTGGGGGGGAGCCTACGAGCAGTACTTC. This codes for CASRSLNSWNIWGGAYEQYF.

The table lists this clone with a few counts. This rearrangement joins TRBV25-1 to TRBJ2-7; 7 bases match TRBD1. The germline V gene encodes CDR1 MGHDK and CDR2 SYGVNS. The CDR3 is 16 amino acids. V was clipped by 3 bases and J by 3 bases; unmatched bases: 11. The CDR3 loop is CASSDSRQGQSYEQYF. In DNA form, the CDR3 reads TGTGCCAGCAGTGATTCCCGACAGGGACAAAGCTACGAGCAGTACTTC.

This rearrangement joins TRBV5-6 to TRBJ2-1, with TRBD1 matching over 8 bases. Germline V CDR1 and CDR2: SGHDT, YYEEEE. CDR3 size: 15 residues. After removal of 5 bases from V and 4 bases from J, the junction contained 8 bases not matched to a gene. DNA of the CDR3: TGTGCCAGCAGGCAAGGACAGGGAGGATACAATGAGCAGTTCTTC. The encoded protein is CASRQGQGGYNEQFF.

The rearrangement joins TRBV5-1 to TRBJ2-2, with TRBD1 matching 8 bases. Germline trimming cut 3 bases from V and 5 bases from J; bases unmatched to any gene: 15. CDR3 size: 18 residues. Germline assignment: CDR1 SGHRS and CDR2 YFSETQ. CDR3: CASSSGTGPGQGTGELFF. The CDR3 DNA follows: TGCGCCAGCAGCTCCGGGACAGGACCAGGACAGGGAACCGGGGAGCTGTTTTTT.

This chain connects TRBV6-5 to TRBJ2-1; TRBD2 agrees at 11 bases. V lost 7 bases to trimming and J lost 10 bases; unmatched junction nucleotides: 9. Germline V CDR1 and CDR2: MNHEY, SVGAGI. The CDR3 loop spans 14 amino acids. CDR3 in DNA: TGTGCCAGCAAACTTAGCGGGGGGGCATGGGAGCAGTTCTTC. Residues: CASKLSGGAWEQFF.

The chain has TRBV19 and TRBJ1-5; D not resolved. V dropped 5 bases and J dropped 7 bases, with 21 bases sitting between them. CDR1 and CDR2 from the germline V gene are LNHDA and SQIVND (reference sequence). The CDR3 is made up of 16 amino acids. CDR3 sequence: CASSSSVTAFSQPQHF. The DNA for the CDR3 is TGTGCCAGTAGTTCCAGCGTGACCGCTTTTAGCCAGCCCCAGCATTTT.

The rearrangement links TRBV27 to TRBJ1-4; 8 bases are shared with TRBD1. The CDR3 loop spans 14 amino acids. V lost 4 bases, J lost 8 bases, and 6 bases stayed unmatched. Germline V gene data show CDR1 as MNHEY and CDR2 as SMNVEV (reference sequence). The CDR3 here is CASSSDREGEKLFF. DNA for the CDR3: TGTGCCAGCAGTTCGGACAGGGAGGGGGAAAAACTGTTTTTT.

The gene calls are TRBV28 and TRBJ2-7; 9 bases match TRBD1. The CDR3 loop spans 13 amino acids. Germline V gives CDR1 MDHEN, CDR2 SYDVKM. The trim removed 7 bases at V and 1 base at J, leaving 2 bases unmatched. The CDR3 spells CASTGQGSYEQYF. As DNA, the CDR3 is TGTGCCAGCACGGGACAGGGTTCCTACGAGCAGTACTTC.

The chain employs TRBV3-1 (or the pseudogene TRBV3-2) and TRBJ1-1; TRBD1 matches at 7 bases. V shed 1 base and J 7 bases; nucleotides not matched to a gene: 6. Germline V gene sequence: CDR1 LGHDT, CDR2 YNNKEL (reference sequence). This CDR3 region has 14 residues. The CDR3 sequence is CASSQAGGRGEAFF. In DNA, the CDR3 is TGTGCCAGCAGCCAAGCAGGGGGGCGGGGTGAAGCTTTCTTT.

The V gene is TRBV5-1, the J gene TRBJ2-2, with 12 bases fitting TRBD1. Trimming took 0 bases from V and 5 from J; bases not matched to a gene: 11. The CDR3 loop spans 19 amino acids. Germline CDR1 is SGHRS and CDR2 is YFSETQ. For the CDR3, the DNA is TGCGCCAGCAGCTTGGCCGTGGGACAGGGGGCGAGGAGGACCGGGGAGCTGTTTTTT. This gives the protein CASSLAVGQGARRTGELFF.

This clone was found a few times. This sequence joins TRBV5-1 and TRBJ1-4, with TRBD1 matching over 8 bases. The CDR3 extends over 15 amino acids. Germline V CDR1 and CDR2: SGHRS, YFSETQ. The J segment lost 5 bases and the V segment lost 0 bases, leaving 3 bases of the junction unmatched. The CDR3 DNA sequence: TGCGCCAGCAGCTTGGAAGGGACAGGAAATGAAAAACTGTTTTTT. Protein sequence: CASSLEGTGNEKLFF. Complete variable domain (other parts from reference TRBV5-1 and TRBJ1-4): KAGVTQTPRYLIKTRGQQVTLSCSPISGHRSVSWYQQTPGQGLQFLFEYFSETQRNKGNFPGRFSGRQFSNSRSEMNVSTLELGDSALYLCASSLEGTGNEKLFFGSGTQLSVL.

Remarks on this clone: A junction boundary mismatches the germline segment, possibly from a read error. The chain joins TRBV4-1 to TRBJ1-2; the D gene is possibly TRBD1 (5 bases). The CDR3 is made up of 14 amino acids. Germline V gene sequence: CDR1 MGHRA, CDR2 YSYEKL. DNA for the CDR3: TGCGCCAGCAGCCACCCTCCCGGGGCGGGATTTTTCAACTTC. This gives the protein CASSHPPGAGFFNF.

The rearrangement joins TRBV4-1 to TRBJ2-5; 11 nucleotides match TRBD2. In germline, CDR1 is MGHRA, CDR2 YSYEKL. The CDR3 consists of 17 residues. With V trimmed by 1 base and J by 5 bases, 9 bases remained unmatched. The CDR3 protein is CASSQGNSGGAWETQYF. DNA of the CDR3: TGCGCCAGCAGCCAAGGAAATAGCGGGGGGGCCTGGGAGACCCAGTACTTC.

The rearrangement joins TRBV6-1 to TRBJ2-1; the match to TRBD2 covers 10 bases. Germline loops: CDR1 MNHNS, CDR2 SASEGT. J lost 5 bases, V lost 1 base, and 2 bases had no gene match. This CDR3 contains 15 residues. The CDR3 loop is CASSEGLAGNNEQFF. The DNA of the CDR3 is TGTGCCAGCAGTGAAGGACTAGCGGGTAACAATGAGCAGTTCTTC.

The chain is built from TRBV19 and TRBJ1-2; 8 bases map to TRBD1. CDR1 LNHDA and CDR2 SQIVND come from the germline V gene (reference sequence). V lost 1 base and J lost 7; bases outside the gene matches: 8. This CDR3 has 15 residues. For the CDR3, the DNA is TGTGCCAGTAGTATAGCATCGGCAGGGGGCGGTGGCTACACCTTC. This codes for CASSIASAGGGGYTF.

This chain connects TRBV7-8 to TRBJ1-5; TRBD1 agrees at 10 bases. V gave up 3 bases and J gave up 5 bases; unmatched junction bases: 4. This CDR3 region has 15 residues. CDR1 and CDR2 (germline): SGHVS, FQNEAQ. The CDR3 loop is CASSFSGTGDQPQHF. The CDR3 DNA reads TGTGCCAGCAGCTTTTCCGGGACAGGGGATCAGCCCCAGCATTTT.

The chain employs TRBV7-9 and TRBJ1-5; no clear D gene. The CDR3 runs 18 residues. Germline V gene data show CDR1 as SEHNR and CDR2 as FQNEAQ (reference sequence). V lost 1 base to trimming and J lost 0 bases, with 16 bases between them. The DNA for the CDR3 is TGTGCCAGCAGCTTAGAAACGCAACCGGGATTTAGCAATCAGCCCCAGCATTTT. Its translation is CASSLETQPGFSNQPQHF.

The chain carries TRBV3-1 (or the pseudogene TRBV3-2) and TRBJ2-7; D possibly corresponds to TRBD2 (5 bases). This CDR3 has 15 amino acids. The germline V and J ends were trimmed by 4 bases and 5 bases, with 18 bases remaining between them. Germline loops: CDR1 LGHDT, CDR2 YNNKEL (reference sequence). CDR3 coding DNA: TGTGCCAGCAGCCTGCGTTCCGCCGCGCGGGACGAGCAGTACTTC. Its protein product is CASSLRSAARDEQYF.

This clone has more than one count but fewer than ten. The CDR3 DNA follows: TGTGCCAGCAGCCAAGATTTAGGGACTAGCGCTAACAATGAGCAGTTCTTC. This gives the protein CASSQDLGTSANNEQFF. This chain links TRBV3-1 (or the pseudogene TRBV3-2) with TRBJ2-1, with 10 nucleotides matching TRBD2. With V trimmed by 0 bases and J by 5 bases, 7 bases remained unmatched. The CDR3 loop spans 17 amino acids. Germline values: CDR1 LGHDT, CDR2 YNNKEL (reference sequence).

The chain links TRBV9 to TRBJ1-1; D gene unclear. Deletions cut 0 bases from V and 1 base from J, with 7 bases between. Germline values: CDR1 SGDLS, CDR2 YYNGEE. The CDR3 length is 14 residues. CDR3 DNA sequence: TGTGCCAGCAGCGTAGCCAGTGGGAACACTGAAGCTTTCTTT. Its protein product is CASSVASGNTEAFF.

The rearrangement links TRBV10-3 to TRBJ1-5, with 7 bases that match TRBD1. The CDR3 has 16 residues. Germline V gene lookup returns CDR1 ENHRY and CDR2 SYGVKD. J was trimmed by 0 bases and V by 2 bases; bases with no gene match: 4. In DNA form, the CDR3 reads TGTGCCATCAGTGAGGGGGACAGATATAGCAATCAGCCCCAGCATTTT. Translating it yields CAISEGDRYSNQPQHF.

This clone occurred once. The CDR3 DNA sequence: TGTGCCAGCAGAAGTGTAGCCGAGCAGTACTTC. Translated: CASRSVAEQYF. The chain has TRBV2 and TRBJ2-7, with D uncertain. Deletions cut 6 bases from V and 6 bases from J, with 9 bases between. Germline loops: CDR1 SNHLY, CDR2 FYNNEI. The CDR3 is made up of 11 amino acids.

The chain is built from TRBV7-6 and TRBJ2-3; D is possibly TRBD1 (7 bases). Between the trimmed V and J ends, which lost 5 bases and 0 bases, there was a span of 18 bases. Germline loops: CDR1 SGHVS, CDR2 FNYEAQ. This CDR3 has 17 amino acids. The CDR3 bases are TGTGCCAGCAGCCCATTGACACAGGGGACTAGCACAGATACGCAGTATTTT. Its protein product is CASSPLTQGTSTDTQYF.

The chain joins TRBV5-1 to TRBJ1-3; perhaps TRBD1 as D (6 bases). From germline, CDR1 is SGHRS and CDR2 YFSETQ. This CDR3 has 13 residues. Trimming cost V 8 bases and J 2 bases, with 11 bases left between them. CDR3 DNA: TGCGCCAGTAGTAGGGGGACTGGAAACACCATATATTTT. This encodes CASSRGTGNTIYF.

V gene TRBV7-6 combines with J gene TRBJ1-5; tentatively, D is TRBD1 (5 bases). Trimming took 4 bases from V and 0 from J, leaving 16 bases between them. Germline CDR1 reads SGHVS; CDR2 reads FNYEAQ. The CDR3 spans 17 residues. The DNA of the CDR3 is TGTGCCAGCAGCTCTCACCCTGGGGGGGATAGCAATCAGCCCCAGCATTTT. Translated: CASSSHPGGDSNQPQHF.

V is TRBV9 and J is TRBJ2-3; 8 nucleotides line up with TRBD2. The ends lost 0 bases at V and 0 bases at J; junction bases unmatched: 0. The CDR3 runs 15 residues. Per germline, CDR1 SGDLS and CDR2 YYNGEE. CDR3 sequence (DNA): TGTGCCAGCAGCGTAGTAGCGGGGAGCACAGATACGCAGTATTTT. Its translation is CASSVVAGSTDTQYF. The whole variable domain, filled in from reference TRBV9 and TRBJ2-3, reads DSGVTQTPKHLITATGQRVTLRCSPRSGDLSVYWYQQSLDQGLQFLIQYYNGEERAKGNILERFSAQQFPDLHSELNLSSLELGDSALYFCASSVVAGSTDTQYFGPGTRLTVL.

The genes are TRBV12-3 or TRBV12-4 and TRBJ2-5; weak D call: TRBD2 (5 bases). This CDR3 has 13 amino acids. V was pared by 6 bases and J by 6 bases, with 14 bases between. CDR3 residues: CASSLLRGKTQYF. CDR3 nucleotides: TGTGCCAGCAGCTTACTCCGAGGGAAGACCCAGTACTTC.